These 22 T cell receptor beta chains were all obtained from the same sample, sequenced in a study of CXCR3-negative and CXCR3-positive naive CD8 T cells. UMI labels and 5' RACE were used to prepare the TRB cDNA libraries. TCRdb reanalyzed the 5' RACE reads and collapses them to one entry per CDR3 protein, without DNA. The sample is made up of 50,000 or so distinct CDR3 sequences, and the top ten hold around 0.6% of it. General study findings and limits: Hydrophobicity of TRB CDR3s was greater in CXCR3-positive naive cells than in CXCR3-negative naive cells.

These TCRs' antigens remain unknown. Sequencing input: naive CXCR3+ CD8+ T cells from blood. As for subset: CD45RO-CCR7+CD27+CD95- naive CD8+ T cells expressing CXCR3 (TNR3+). Receptors originate from a human donor in good health. Some clones in this sample may be carry-over from other donors' samples.

The rearrangement joins TRBV29-1 to TRBJ1-5; TCRdb names TRBD1, which stays unverified in the absence of DNA. Germline V gives CDR1 SQVTM, CDR2 ANQGSEA. The CDR3 has 13 amino acids. CDR3 region: CSVSGQGNQPQHF.

This chain connects TRBV18 to TRBJ2-2; TCRdb picks TRBD1, but there is no DNA to check that call. Per germline, CDR1 KGHSH and CDR2 LQKENI. The CDR3 contains 15 residues. The CDR3 reads CASSSDRGTTGELFF. Looking up the rest from reference TRBV18 and TRBJ2-2 gives the full variable domain: NAGVMQNPRHLVRRRGQEARLRCSPMKGHSHVYWYRQLPEEGLKFMVYLQKENIIDESGMPKERFSAEFPKEGPSILRIQQVVRGDSAAYFCASSSDRGTTGELFFGEGSRLTVL.

V is TRBV28 and J is TRBJ2-1; TCRdb's assignment of TRBD2 cannot be checked, as there is no DNA. Germline CDR1 reads MDHEN; CDR2 reads SYDVKM. The CDR3 covers 18 residues. Here the CDR3 reads CASTKLAGGLPDYNEQFF.

The rearrangement joins TRBV29-1 to TRBJ2-2; no DNA is available, so the TRBD2 call from TCRdb remains unchecked. Germline loops: CDR1 SQVTM, CDR2 ANQGSEA. This CDR3 contains 18 residues. CDR3 in amino acids: CSVYPSLISEGPTGELFF.

V and J are TRBV4-1 and TRBJ2-1. The CDR3 is made up of 14 amino acids. Looked up from germline, CDR1 is MGHRA and CDR2 is YSYEKL. CDR3 residues: CASSLLHRYNEQFF.

The V and J genes are TRBV14 and TRBJ1-5; the D call from TCRdb, TRBD1, cannot be confirmed without DNA. From germline, CDR1 is SGHDN and CDR2 FVKESK. This CDR3 has 17 residues. This chain's CDR3 is CASSPRDRPYSNQPQHF. The entire variable domain, with the rest obtained from reference TRBV14 and TRBJ1-5, is as follows: EAGVTQFPSHSVIEKGQTVTLRCDPISGHDNLYWYRRVMGKEIKFLLHFVKESKQDESGMPNNRFLAERTGGTYSTLKVQPAELEDSGVYFCASSPRDRPYSNQPQHFGDGTRLSIL.

The V and J genes are TRBV27 and TRBJ2-2; TCRdb names TRBD1, which stays unverified in the absence of DNA. This CDR3 comprises 13 residues. Germline CDR1 is MNHEY and CDR2 is SMNVEV (reference sequence). The CDR3 here is CASQQGNTGELFF.

The chain links TRBV6-1 to TRBJ2-3; absent DNA, TCRdb's TRBD2 call cannot be checked. This CDR3 has 14 amino acids. Per the germline V gene, CDR1 is MNHNS and CDR2 is SASEGT. The CDR3 is CASCRGESTDTQYF.

The chain couples TRBV18 to TRBJ2-1; absent DNA, TCRdb's TRBD1 call cannot be checked. CDR3 length: 12 residues. Per the germline V gene, CDR1 is KGHSH and CDR2 is LQKENI. CDR3 residues: CASSLDRDEQFF. The whole variable domain, filled in from reference TRBV18 and TRBJ2-1, reads NAGVMQNPRHLVRRRGQEARLRCSPMKGHSHVYWYRQLPEEGLKFMVYLQKENIIDESGMPKERFSAEFPKEGPSILRIQQVVRGDSAAYFCASSLDRDEQFFGPGTRLTVL.

The V call is TRBV10-3, the J call TRBJ2-3; without DNA, the TCRdb call of TRBD1 cannot be checked. This CDR3 spans 16 amino acids. Per the germline V gene, CDR1 is ENHRY and CDR2 is SYGVKD. CDR3 in amino acids: CAISESKTGGTDTQYF.

The chain is built from TRBV7-6 and TRBJ2-3. Germline V gene lookup returns CDR1 SGHVS and CDR2 FNYEAQ. The CDR3 is 15 residues long. This CDR3 is CASSLLGVGTDTQYF.

The chain combines TRBV25-1 with TRBJ2-7; TCRdb outputs TRBD2, but without DNA this stays unchecked. CDR1 and CDR2 (germline): MGHDK, SYGVNS. This CDR3 spans 13 amino acids. The CDR3 loop reads CASNPGSRYEQYF.

J is TRBJ1-2 and V is TRBV4-3. CDR1 LGHNA and CDR2 YSLEER come from the germline V gene. This CDR3 contains 17 residues. This chain's CDR3 is CASSLLGVDEQIYGYTF.

The V and J genes are TRBV7-6 and TRBJ2-7; checking the TCRdb D call of TRBD1 is not possible without DNA. This CDR3 region has 14 residues. Germline lookup yields CDR1 SGHVS and CDR2 FNYEAQ. The CDR3 is CAISLGAGVHEQYF.

This chain uses TRBV29-1 with TRBJ2-5; TCRdb picks TRBD2, but there is no DNA to check that call. The CDR3 loop spans 12 amino acids. Germline V gene sequence: CDR1 SQVTM, CDR2 ANQGSEA. This CDR3 is CSGEAGSETQYF.

The J gene is TRBJ2-1, the V gene TRBV4-1; TCRdb gives TRBD2 as the D gene, but with no DNA this cannot be confirmed. The CDR3 contains 16 residues. Germline V CDR1 and CDR2: MGHRA, YSYEKL. The CDR3 sequence is CASSRGLASSYNEQFF.

The J gene is TRBJ1-1, the V gene TRBV27; TCRdb reports TRBD1, a call that lacks DNA to check it against. Germline lookup yields CDR1 MNHEY and CDR2 SMNVEV (reference sequence). The CDR3 consists of 15 residues. CDR3 in amino acids: CASTHRGDVNTEAFF.

The chain combines TRBV10-3 with TRBJ2-1; the TCRdb D gene call, TRBD2, has no DNA to confirm it. Germline loops: CDR1 ENHRY, CDR2 SYGVKD. The CDR3 contains 14 residues. The CDR3 loop is CAITSPNSYNEQFF.

CDR3 sequence reads: CASSDSARIGAGELFF. The J gene is TRBJ2-2, the V gene TRBV6-4; the TRBD2 assignment by TCRdb is unverifiable without DNA. The germline V gene has CDR1 MRHNA and CDR2 SNTAGT. CDR3 length: 16 amino acids.

The chain has TRBV29-1 and TRBJ1-5; TCRdb designates TRBD1, a call that cannot be tested without DNA. This CDR3 spans 12 amino acids. CDR1 is SQVTM and CDR2 is ANQGSEA in the germline V gene. CDR3 sequence: CSVDQGYQPQHF.

The chain carries TRBV25-1 and TRBJ2-1; with no DNA, the TCRdb D assignment of TRBD2 cannot be verified. Germline assignment: CDR1 MGHDK and CDR2 SYGVNS. There are 19 residues in the CDR3. The CDR3 spells CASSPWVTRGASSYNEQFF.

CDR3 amino acids: CSVHRGLDGNTIYF. V gene TRBV29-1 combines with J gene TRBJ1-3; the D call of TRBD1 rests on TCRdb alone, since no DNA is present to check it. The CDR3 is 14 residues long. Germline CDR1 reads SQVTM; CDR2 reads ANQGSEA.